This is a list of T cell receptor beta chains from one sample in a study of metastatic and nonmetastatic thyroid tumors. Using MiXCR, TCRdb reanalyzed the PCR reads. Of about 45,000 clones listed, about 4.3% are singletons. Material for sequencing was blood. Every receptor here comes from a female donor with papillary thyroid cancer or a benign thyroid nodule (not recorded which). Some clones in this sample may be carry-over from other donors' samples. Each CDR3 is given with its conserved first and last residue. Each record gives: J gene, V gene, clone size, D gene, CDR3 length, CDR3 protein, CDR3 DNA. A D gene is named only where the DNA matches it firmly. Some rows have no size entry. The others give once, few or many, or a class for an expanded clone.

>TRBJ2-1|TRBV9|many|TRBD2|17
CASSVGGAASGRNEQFF
TGTGCCAGCAGCGTAGGGGGGGCGGCTAGCGGGAGGAATGAGCAGTTCTTC
>TRBJ2-1|TRBV6-2/TRBV6-3|medium-sized|TRBD1|15
CASSFGQGDYNEQFF
TGTGCCAGCAGCTTCGGACAGGGGGACTACAATGAGCAGTTCTTC
>TRBJ1-1|TRBV7-8|many|-|16
CASSRILGGANTEAFF
TGTGCCAGCAGCCGCATTCTGGGAGGGGCGAACACTGAAGCTTTCTTT
>TRBJ2-1|TRBV7-9|few|TRBD1|14
CASSYRGNYNEQFF
TGTGCCAGCAGCTACAGGGGGAATTACAATGAGCAGTTCTTC
>TRBJ2-1|TRBV25-1|few|TRBD2|17
CASRGSSSSGYRNEQFF
TGTGCCAGCAGGGGATCCTCGTCTAGCGGGTACCGCAATGAGCAGTTCTTC
>TRBJ2-2|TRBV7-6|few|-|16
CASSLDSTTRTGELFF
TGTGCCAGCAGCTTAGATTCCACGACGAGAACCGGGGAGCTGTTTTTT
>TRBJ1-3|TRBV7-2|many|-|16
CASSLGGGRTGNTIYF
TGTGCCAGCAGCTTAGGTGGGGGAAGAACTGGAAACACCATATATTTT
>TRBJ1-1|TRBV6-1|-|-|16
CASSHGTGHLNTEAFF
TGTGCCAGCAGCCACGGGACGGGACACTTGAACACTGAAGCTTTCTTT
>TRBJ1-4|TRBV30|many|-|13
CAWSGIRGEKLFF
TGTGCCTGGAGTGGTATCAGGGGTGAAAAACTGTTTTTT
>TRBJ1-2|TRBV9|few|-|14
CASSSSGGHYGYTF
TGTGCCAGCAGCTCTTCTGGGGGCCACTATGGCTACACCTTC
>TRBJ1-5|TRBV6-1|many|-|13
CASSDGRYQPQHF
TGTGCCAGCAGTGATGGCAGATATCAGCCCCAGCATTTT
>TRBJ2-5|TRBV5-1|-|TRBD1|15
CASSAGTGLWETQYF
TGCGCCAGCAGCGCCGGGACAGGGTTATGGGAGACCCAGTACTTC
>TRBJ2-1|TRBV20-1|many|-|11
CSAARNNEQFF
TGCAGTGCCGCAAGGAACAATGAGCAGTTCTTC
>TRBJ2-5|TRBV7-3|many|-|15
CASSREGTHQETQYF
TGTGCCAGCAGCCGCGAAGGAACCCACCAAGAGACCCAGTACTTC
>TRBJ2-3|TRBV6-1|-|-|15
CASGLAAAITDTQYF
TGTGCCAGCGGATTAGCGGCTGCGATCACAGATACGCAGTATTTT
>TRBJ2-1|TRBV7-2|-|TRBD2|17
CASSLALAGGSYNEQFF
TGTGCCAGCAGCTTAGCACTAGCGGGAGGCTCCTACAATGAGCAGTTCTTC
>TRBJ1-1|TRBV30|many|-|13
CAWSNWAGEVAFF
TGTGCCTGGAGTAACTGGGCAGGCGAGGTAGCTTTCTTT
>TRBJ1-1|TRBV5-1|many|TRBD1|13
CASSPQGAAEAFF
TGCGCCAGCAGCCCACAGGGGGCTGCTGAAGCTTTCTTT
>TRBJ2-7|TRBV28|few|-|11
CASDQGYEQYF
TGTGCCAGCGATCAGGGCTACGAGCAGTACTTC
>TRBJ2-7|TRBV6-5|-|-|14
CASSYEWIVASENF
TGTGCCAGCAGTTACGAGTGGATCGTCGCCAGTGAAAACTTC
>TRBJ2-7|TRBV29-1|many|TRBD1|13
CSVEVGQGAKQYF
TGCAGCGTTGAAGTGGGTCAGGGGGCGAAGCAGTACTTC
>TRBJ2-7|TRBV19|many|TRBD2|15
CASSTSGRAEYEQYF
TGTGCCAGCTCAACTAGCGGGAGGGCCGAATACGAGCAGTACTTC
>TRBJ2-7|TRBV20-1|many|TRBD1|13
CSATGTGLYEQYF
TGCAGTGCCACGGGGACAGGCCTTTACGAGCAGTACTTC
>TRBJ2-1|TRBV15|many|TRBD2|19
CATSRAVPGLAGGPVEQFF
TGTGCCACCAGCAGAGCGGTTCCGGGACTAGCGGGAGGGCCGGTTGAGCAGTTCTTC
>TRBJ2-1|TRBV6-4|medium-sized|-|13
CASSDSTSNEQFF
TGTGCCAGCAGTGACTCGACTAGCAATGAGCAGTTCTTC
>TRBJ2-6|TRBV20-1|-|-|16
CSASGKLPSGDNVPTF
TGCAGTGCTAGCGGGAAACTTCCCTCTGGGGACAACGTCCCGACTTTC
>TRBJ2-7|TRBV5-4|many|-|15
CASSLKTQTTYEQYF
TGTGCCAGCAGCTTGAAGACTCAGACAACCTACGAGCAGTACTTC
>TRBJ2-7|TRBV7-3|many|TRBD1|13
CASSPYRGDEQYF
TGTGCCAGCAGCCCTTACAGGGGAGACGAGCAGTACTTC
>TRBJ1-3|TRBV6-2/TRBV6-3|-|-|12
CASSFSGNTIYF
TGTGCCAGCAGTTTCTCTGGAAACACCATATATTTT
>TRBJ1-4|TRBV2|many|-|14
CASSEGIGNEKLFF
TGTGCCAGCAGTGAAGGGATTGGTAATGAAAAACTGTTTTTT
>TRBJ2-1|TRBV19|many|-|14
CASSTWTEDNEQFF
TGTGCCAGTAGTACCTGGACAGAAGACAATGAGCAGTTCTTC
>TRBJ1-4|TRBV6-1|medium-sized|TRBD1|16
CASSEAQEGAREKLFF
TGTGCCAGCAGTGAGGCCCAAGAGGGGGCGAGGGAAAAACTGTTTTTT
>TRBJ2-1|TRBV28|few|-|14
CASSSYGGYNEQFF
TGTGCCAGCAGTTCCTACGGTGGCTACAATGAGCAGTTCTTC
>TRBJ2-7|TRBV24-1|many|TRBD2|18
CATSDGRSGLAGSYEQYF
TGTGCCACCAGTGATGGCCGTTCGGGACTAGCGGGGTCCTACGAGCAGTACTTC
>TRBJ1-1|TRBV27|many|-|13
CASSPSGIPQAFF
TGTGCCAGCAGTCCATCAGGGATCCCCCAAGCTTTCTTT
>TRBJ1-1|TRBV14|many|TRBD1|20
CASSPRTGSAERSLNTEAFF
TGTGCCAGCAGCCCTCGGACAGGGTCAGCCGAACGATCCCTGAACACTGAAGCTTTCTTT
>TRBJ2-1|TRBV25-1|many|TRBD1|13
CASSFVSDRVRFF
TGTGCCAGCAGTTTTGTCTCCGACAGGGTTCGGTTCTTC
>TRBJ2-7|TRBV5-5|many|-|13
CASSSQGMYEQYF
TGTGCCAGCAGCTCACAGGGTATGTACGAGCAGTACTTC
>TRBJ1-2|TRBV7-9|many|-|13
CASSLVGGNGYTF
TGTGCCAGCAGCTTAGTTGGGGGTAATGGCTACACCTTC
>TRBJ1-2|TRBV28|-|TRBD1|13
CASSLGQTSGYTF
TGTGCCAGCAGTTTGGGACAGACAAGCGGCTACACCTTC
>TRBJ2-7|TRBV7-2|many|-|14
CASSFSGSSYEQYF
TGTGCCAGCAGTTTCAGCGGGTCCTCCTACGAGCAGTACTTC
>TRBJ1-2|TRBV19|many|TRBD1|14
CASSIQGAAYGYTF
TGTGCCAGTAGTATCCAGGGGGCGGCCTATGGCTACACCTTC
>TRBJ1-2|TRBV7-6|many|-|16
CASSPHSGPGSYGYTF
TGTGCCAGCAGCCCTCATTCAGGACCCGGGAGCTATGGCTACACCTTC
>TRBJ2-5|TRBV6-5|few|-|16
CASSYSIAGKGDTQYF
TGTGCCAGCAGTTACTCGATCGCAGGGAAGGGCGATACCCAGTACTTC
>TRBJ1-3|TRBV7-8|-|-|14
CASSLLCPVNTIYF
TGTGCCAGCAGCTTACTGTGCCCTGTAAACACCATATATTTT
>TRBJ2-5|TRBV5-1|few|-|14
CASSSPGPKETQYF
TGCGCCAGCAGCTCCCCGGGACCCAAAGAGACCCAGTACTTC
>TRBJ1-2|TRBV15|once|-|13
CAASSRENNDYTF
TGTGCCGCCAGCAGCAGGGAAAACAATGACTACACCTTC
>TRBJ2-2|TRBV7-9|-|-|17
CASSLSPKGYDTGELFF
TGTGCCAGCAGCTTAAGCCCTAAGGGGTATGACACCGGGGAGCTGTTTTTT
>TRBJ1-1|TRBV6-7|many|-|16
CASRYSGAGPDTEAFF
TGTGCCAGCAGATACTCAGGGGCCGGTCCTGACACTGAAGCTTTCTTT
>TRBJ2-7|TRBV6-5|-|-|15
CASSYQRGGYYEQYF
TGTGCCAGCAGCTACCAGAGGGGGGGTTACTACGAGCAGTACTTC
>TRBJ2-2|TRBV19|many|-|11
CASSIEAELFF
TGTGCCAGTAGTATAGAGGCGGAGCTGTTTTTT
>TRBJ2-2|TRBV27|-|-|16
CASSFAGTAVVGELFF
TGTGCCAGCAGCTTCGCCGGTACTGCCGTGGTCGGGGAGCTGTTTTTT
>TRBJ2-6|TRBV12-3/TRBV12-4|many|-|15
CASSYQSSGANVLTF
TGTGCCAGCAGTTATCAATCCTCTGGGGCCAACGTCCTGACTTTC
>TRBJ1-2|TRBV12-3/TRBV12-4|few|TRBD1|13
CASRPGTVYGYTF
TGTGCCAGCAGACCCGGGACAGTCTATGGCTACACCTTC
>TRBJ2-5|TRBV5-1|many|TRBD1|13
CASSGQGQETQYF
TGCGCCAGCAGTGGACAGGGTCAAGAGACCCAGTACTTC
>TRBJ1-2|TRBV20-1|few|-|15
CSARQVREPNYGYTF
TGCAGTGCTAGACAGGTCAGAGAACCTAACTATGGCTACACCTTC
>TRBJ1-6|TRBV15|-|TRBD1|14
CATSGQALNSPLHF
TGTGCCACCAGCGGACAGGCCCTAAATTCACCCCTCCACTTT
>TRBJ1-5|TRBV12-3/TRBV12-4|few|-|15
CASIPAGARNQPQHF
TGTGCCAGCATTCCCGCAGGTGCTCGCAATCAGCCCCAGCATTTT
>TRBJ2-7|TRBV6-5|-|-|14
CASSSTLIDLEHYF
TGTGCCAGCAGTTCCACCTTGATAGACCTCGAGCATTACTTC
>TRBJ1-6|TRBV5-6|few|TRBD1|15
CASSLVGTVLSPIHF
TGTGCCAGCAGCTTGGTTGGGACAGTCCTTTCACCCATCCACTTT